This T cell receptor beta chain was sequenced in a study of T cells after yellow fever vaccination. Study details: SMART-Seq v4 Ultra Low Input handled preparation of low-cell-number fractions. Study conclusions and caveats: Clonotypes found in both CD4 and CD8 compartments made up a small share. Booster samples showed a return of most primary-vaccination clones (about 97% CD4, approximately 90% CD8).

This clonotype occurred a few times. Its antigen is unidentified. Germline V gives CDR1 DFQATT, CDR2 SNEGSKA (reference sequence). The CDR3 length is 14 residues. V dropped 7 bases and J dropped 3; count of bases not matched to a gene: 10. The study made its TCR cDNA through 5'RACE template switching. That step introduced a universal primer site along with UMIs. TCRdb recomputed calls from the 5' RACE reads with MiXCR, one row per CDR3 protein. Of hundreds of thousands of distinct CDR3 sequences listed, around 3.6% are singletons. Sequencing used PBMCs, obtained on the day of the yellow fever booster vaccination. The chain recombines TRBV20-1 with TRBJ1-2; 8 bases match TRBD1. This sequence was found in a man younger than 35 who received the YFV17D yellow fever vaccine. In nucleotides, the CDR3 is TGCAGTGTACCCCAGGGGGCTGGGGACTATGGCTACACCTTC. As protein: CSVPQGAGDYGYTF.